The entry below gives a single T cell receptor beta chain sequence along with its context. The antigen remains unidentified. The data were taken from a study of tumor-infiltrating lymphocytes in primary liver carcinoma. Study-wide background: Patients of both sexes were 30 to 69 years old.

The study co-extracted DNA and RNA from around 20-30 mg of unsorted bulk tissue. Treatment of the patients' primary liver carcinoma consisted of surgical resection. Priming with a constant-region primer yielded TCR beta cDNA from about 500 ng total RNA. TCR beta libraries came from three nested multiplex PCR rounds using slightly modified ARM-PCR. TCRdb itself ran the multiplex PCR reads through MiXCR, one entry per CDR3 protein. Here the sample spans about 100,000 distinct CDR3 sequences, approximately 68% being singletons. Regarding the study as a whole: Roughly 7-25% of top clones, and no more, occurred in all five tumor regions.

The material sequenced was liver tumor tissue from sampling region 5. This sample's subset: tumor region T5, tumor centre. This sequence was found in a woman aged 55-75 years with primary liver carcinoma and hepatitis B virus infection.

The CDR3: CASSPTMGTDTQYF. CDR3 DNA: TGTGCCAGCAGTCCCACCATGGGCACAGATACGCAGTATTTT. V is TRBV11-3 and J is TRBJ2-3; D not certain. The CDR3 is 14 residues long. CDR1 and CDR2 from the germline V gene are SGHNT and YENEEA. V lost 6 bases and J lost 1, with 11 bases in between.